This is a list of T cell receptor beta chains from one sample in a study of blood T cell repertoires in COVID-19. Repertoires were generated with immunoSEQ multiplex PCR, while TCRdb's copy carries only in-frame clones and drops some. The sample consists of 180,000 or so clones, roughly 80% of them appearing once. Sequenced sample: PBMCs or T cells enriched from blood (not recorded which). These receptors originate from a middle-aged man who had recovered from COVID-19. The CDR3 runs from the conserved cysteine through the conserved F or W. D genes are given only for firm matches. The size entry is marked missing in some rows and otherwise reads once, few, many or a size class.

size,V,J,D,CDR3,DNA
NA,TRBV10-2,TRBJ1-2,TRBD1,CASSESRVGGANYGYTF,TGCGCCAGCAGTGAGTCAAGAGTAGGGGGCGCGAACTATGGCTACACCTTC
NA,TRBV5-1,TRBJ1-1,TRBD1,CASSADRVGKAFF,TGCGCCAGCAGTGCGGACAGGGTGGGAAAAGCTTTCTTT
NA,TRBV10-3,TRBJ2-1,TRBD2,CAIRTSGETYNEQFF,TGTGCCATCAGGACTAGCGGGGAAACCTACAATGAGCAGTTCTTC
NA,TRBV24-1,TRBJ1-2,NA,CATSDQTTNYGYTF,TGTGCCACCAGTGACCAAACAACTAACTATGGCTACACCTTC
NA,TRBV29-1,TRBJ1-2,NA,CSVEEWGSNYGYTF,TGCAGCGTTGAAGAGTGGGGCAGCAACTATGGCTACACCTTC
NA,TRBV6-1,TRBJ1-3,NA,CASSEGQVVSGNTIYF,TGTGCCAGCAGTGAAGGACAGGTCGTCTCTGGAAACACCATATATTTT
few,TRBV9,TRBJ1-1,TRBD1,CASSVDRVFSLGTEAFF,TGTGCCAGCAGCGTCGACAGGGTTTTCAGTTTAGGCACTGAAGCTTTCTTT
NA,TRBV9,TRBJ1-5,TRBD1,CASSVGGQGNQPQHF,TGTGCCAGCAGCGTAGGGGGACAGGGCAATCAGCCCCAGCATTTT
NA,TRBV23-1,TRBJ2-7,TRBD1,CARRHNGTGGYEQYF,TGCGCCAGGAGACATAACGGGACAGGGGGATACGAGCAGTACTTC
NA,TRBV28,TRBJ1-2,NA,CASSLQGWGYTF,TGTGCCAGCAGTTTACAGGGTTGGGGCTACACCTTC
NA,TRBV9,TRBJ1-6,NA,CASSLMGSQANSPLHF,TGTGCCAGCAGCCTCATGGGGAGCCAGGCCAATTCACCCCTCCACTTT
NA,TRBV7-2,TRBJ1-2,NA,CASSLAFRQNYTF,TGTGCCAGCAGCTTAGCGTTCAGGCAGAACTACACCTTC
once,TRBV24-1,TRBJ2-3,TRBD2,CATSDHTSGVTDTQYF,TGTGCCACCAGTGACCATACTAGCGGGGTGACAGATACGCAGTATTTT
NA,TRBV4-2,TRBJ2-5,TRBD2,CASSLGAGLAFQETQYF,TGTGCCAGCAGCCTTGGGGCGGGACTAGCGTTCCAAGAGACCCAGTACTTC
NA,TRBV20-1,TRBJ2-3,TRBD2,CSASSDFSGGLTDTQYF,TGCAGTGCTAGTTCGGACTTTAGCGGGGGCCTCACAGATACGCAGTATTTT
NA,TRBV7-2,TRBJ2-7,TRBD1,CASTMGQGSYEQYF,TGTGCCAGCACCATGGGACAGGGGTCCTACGAGCAGTACTTC
NA,TRBV12-3/TRBV12-4,TRBJ1-1,NA,CASSLGGNAEAFF,TGTGCCAGCAGTTTGGGGGGGAACGCTGAAGCTTTCTTT
NA,TRBV10-3,TRBJ1-1,NA,CAITVNPNTEAFF,TGTGCCATCACGGTGAATCCTAACACTGAAGCTTTCTTT
NA,TRBV18,TRBJ1-1,NA,CASSPKQPATEAFF,TGTGCCAGCTCACCAAAACAGCCGGCCACTGAAGCTTTCTTT
NA,TRBV4-2,TRBJ1-1,NA,CASSQGSGSLNTEAFF,TGTGCCAGCAGCCAAGGGAGCGGGAGCTTAAACACTGAAGCTTTCTTT
NA,TRBV2,TRBJ1-2,NA,CASSPTGNYGYTF,TGTGCCAGCAGTCCGACAGGCAACTATGGCTACACCTTC
NA,TRBV5-1,TRBJ1-2,TRBD1,CASMTGTANYGYTF,TGCGCCAGCATGACCGGGACAGCTAACTATGGCTACACCTTC
NA,TRBV5-1,TRBJ2-1,NA,CASSPTGGALVDNEQFF,TGCGCCAGCAGCCCAACTGGGGGGGCCTTGGTTGACAATGAGCAGTTCTTC
NA,TRBV3-1/TRBV3-2,TRBJ2-6,TRBD2,CASAGGSESSSGANVLTF,TGTGCCTCGGCGGGGGGTAGCGAATCTTCCTCTGGGGCCAACGTCCTGACTTTC
NA,TRBV11-2,TRBJ1-2,TRBD1,CASSQGQARSYGYTF,TGTGCCAGCAGCCAAGGACAGGCCAGAAGTTATGGCTACACCTTC
few,TRBV6-4,TRBJ1-1,NA,CASSDKAGTTEAFF,TGTGCCAGCAGTGACAAGGCGGGAACCACTGAAGCTTTCTTT
NA,TRBV13,TRBJ2-5,TRBD2,CASSLSGGAQETQYF,TGTGCCAGCAGCTTAAGCGGGGGGGCCCAAGAGACCCAGTACTTC
NA,TRBV3-1/TRBV3-2,TRBJ2-7,TRBD2,CASSQGIPGLAGYEQYF,TGTGCCAGCAGCCAAGGAATACCGGGACTAGCGGGGTACGAGCAGTACTTC
NA,TRBV19,TRBJ2-7,TRBD1,CASSASGTGPYEQYF,TGTGCCAGTAGTGCGTCCGGGACAGGGCCCTACGAGCAGTACTTC
NA,TRBV29-1,TRBJ1-1,NA,CSAERGSSEAFF,TGCAGCGCTGAACGGGGATCCTCTGAAGCTTTCTTT
NA,TRBV6-5,TRBJ1-2,TRBD1,CASRGTAGYTF,TGTGCCAGCAGGGGGACAGCCGGCTACACCTTC
NA,TRBV5-1,TRBJ1-1,NA,CASSFGENTEAFF,TGCGCCAGCAGCTTCGGGGAAAACACTGAAGCTTTCTTT
NA,TRBV9,TRBJ2-7,NA,CASSVGGSQYEQYF,TGTGCCAGCAGCGTAGGCGGTAGTCAATACGAGCAGTACTTC
NA,TRBV27,TRBJ2-3,TRBD2,CASSFSGGPSSTDTQYF,TGTGCCAGCAGTTTTAGCGGGGGGCCTTCTAGCACAGATACGCAGTATTTT
NA,TRBV19,TRBJ1-1,NA,CASSTDKGNTEAFF,TGTGCCAGTAGTACCGACAAAGGGAACACTGAAGCTTTCTTT
NA,TRBV19,TRBJ2-2,NA,CASSITSVETGELFF,TGTGCCAGTAGTATTACCAGCGTTGAAACCGGGGAGCTGTTTTTT
NA,TRBV19,TRBJ1-6,TRBD1,CASSASPGGGSPLHF,TGTGCCAGTAGTGCGAGTCCAGGGGGCGGGTCACCCCTCCACTTT
NA,TRBV5-5,TRBJ2-5,TRBD1,CASSRGTDSRQETQYF,TGTGCCAGCAGCAGGGGGACAGATTCACGCCAAGAGACCCAGTACTTC
NA,TRBV6-5,TRBJ2-7,NA,CASSSRRYEQYF,TGTGCCAGCAGTTCGCGGCGCTACGAGCAGTACTTC